These 4 T cell receptor beta chains were sequenced from one sample in a study of vaccination and CD4 T cells after COVID-19. The Oncomine TCR Beta short-read assay sequenced DNA from cultured CD4+ T cells. TCRdb recomputed calls from the PCR reads with MiXCR, one row per CDR3 protein. The table has some 16,000 distinct CDR3 sequences, around a third seen once. The antigens these receptors bind are not known. The treatment was: 10-day PBMC culture with coronavirus spike peptide pools or control peptides (ViraFEST assay). Material: CD4+ T cells from blood, cultured in vitro, obtained before SARS-CoV-2 vaccination. All receptors derive from a human donor who received a COVID-19 vaccine.

The V and J genes are TRBV6-4 and TRBJ1-5, with D uncertain. The germline V gene has CDR1 MRHNA and CDR2 SNTAGT. The CDR3 totals 16 residues. The germline V and J ends were trimmed by 2 bases and 0 bases, with 11 bases remaining between them. CDR3 bases: TGTGCCAGCAGTGACGAGGCAGCCGATAGCAATCAGCCCCAGCATTTT. It specifies CASSDEAADSNQPQHF.

The V call is TRBV6-1, the J call TRBJ1-4; no reliable D call. V was shortened by 1 base and J by 8 bases, with 11 bases between the two germline ends. CDR1 and CDR2 from the germline V gene are MNHNS and SASEGT. The length of the CDR3 is 14 residues. The chain's CDR3 is CASSEVGVGEKLFF. The CDR3 coding sequence is TGTGCCAGCAGTGAAGTCGGAGTGGGGGAAAAACTGTTTTTT.

This chain connects TRBV6-1 to TRBJ1-6; a possible D gene is TRBD1 (5 bases). The germline gives CDR1 MNHNS, CDR2 SASEGT. This CDR3 has 16 amino acids. V gave up 5 bases and J gave up 4 bases, with 15 bases separating them. The CDR3 coding sequence is TGTGCCAGCAGTACTCAGGGTGTGGGGTATAATTCACCCCTCCACTTT. This gives the protein CASSTQGVGYNSPLHF.

CDR3 DNA: TGCGCCAGCAGTGACTTAGGGTCTCGCGACACCGGGGAGCTGTTTTTT. It codes for CASSDLGSRDTGELFF. The chain links TRBV10-2 to TRBJ2-2; no clear D. V dropped 3 bases and J dropped 3 bases, with 14 bases sitting between them. This CDR3 comprises 16 residues. Germline CDR1 reads WSHSY; CDR2 reads SAAADI.